This TCR beta chain was documented in a study of CD8+ T cells in alopecia areata. Overall study results and limits: Patients showed less clear TCR sequence sharing than mice, possibly partly because of HLA diversity.

Looked up from germline, CDR1 is SQVTM and CDR2 is ANQGSEA. V shed 4 bases, J shed 1 base, and the junction held 3 bases outside the gene matches. This CDR3 region has 13 residues. After isolation, RNA underwent reverse transcription to generate cDNA as the sequencing template. Repertoires were generated with immunoSEQ multiplex PCR, while TCRdb's copy carries only in-frame clones and drops some. The table records about 180,000 clones, 59% of them present only once. This clone appeared a few times. Its antigen is still unknown. Individuals with alopecia areata gave both lesional scalp punch biopsies and peripheral blood for collection.

The chain employs TRBV29-1 and TRBJ1-2, with TRBD1 matching 7 bases. Specimen: CD4+ T cells sorted from blood, collected at week 0. The receptor was isolated from a human donor with alopecia areata. The CDR3 region has the DNA TGCAGCGTTGTAAGGGGGCGTAACTATGGCTACACCTTC. Translation gives CSVVRGRNYGYTF.